This TCR beta chain was observed in a study of T cell clonotyping in hematopoietic cell transplantation. Overall study findings and caveats: Recipient TCR diversity dropped after transplant; expanded clonotypes rose from day 30 to 180.

Measured with immunoSEQ multiplex PCR; TCRdb has only the in-frame clones, and not every one. The sample has approximately 10,000 clones, less than 95% seen once; the top ten hold about 0.79%. A note on this clone: Its cognate antigen is unknown.

The sample was peripheral blood mononuclear cells. This clonotype originated in a woman aged 45-65 years in good health. Some clones in this sample may be carry-over from other donors' samples.

The CDR3 bases are TGTGCCAGCATTAAAGACAGATACACTGAAGCTTTCTTT. This encodes CASIKDRYTEAFF. The V call is TRBV27, the J call TRBJ1-1; D is perhaps TRBD1 (5 bases). V was shortened by 7 bases and J by 3 bases, with 12 bases between the two germline ends. Germline V gives CDR1 MNHEY, CDR2 SMNVEV (reference sequence). The CDR3 has 13 amino acids.